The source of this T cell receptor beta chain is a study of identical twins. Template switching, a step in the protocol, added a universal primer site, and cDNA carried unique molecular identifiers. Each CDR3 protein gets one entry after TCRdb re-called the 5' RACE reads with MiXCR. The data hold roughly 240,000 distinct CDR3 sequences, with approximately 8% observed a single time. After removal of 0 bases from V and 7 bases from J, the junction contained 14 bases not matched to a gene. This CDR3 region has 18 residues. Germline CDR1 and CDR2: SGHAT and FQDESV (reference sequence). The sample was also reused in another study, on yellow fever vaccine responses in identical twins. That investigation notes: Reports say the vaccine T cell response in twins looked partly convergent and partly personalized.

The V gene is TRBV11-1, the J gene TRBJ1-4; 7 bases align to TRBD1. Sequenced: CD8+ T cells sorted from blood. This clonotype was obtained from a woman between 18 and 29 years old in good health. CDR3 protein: CASSLAQDRFPVGEKLFF. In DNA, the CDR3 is TGTGCCAGCAGCTTAGCACAGGACAGGTTCCCAGTCGGTGAAAAACTGTTTTTT.